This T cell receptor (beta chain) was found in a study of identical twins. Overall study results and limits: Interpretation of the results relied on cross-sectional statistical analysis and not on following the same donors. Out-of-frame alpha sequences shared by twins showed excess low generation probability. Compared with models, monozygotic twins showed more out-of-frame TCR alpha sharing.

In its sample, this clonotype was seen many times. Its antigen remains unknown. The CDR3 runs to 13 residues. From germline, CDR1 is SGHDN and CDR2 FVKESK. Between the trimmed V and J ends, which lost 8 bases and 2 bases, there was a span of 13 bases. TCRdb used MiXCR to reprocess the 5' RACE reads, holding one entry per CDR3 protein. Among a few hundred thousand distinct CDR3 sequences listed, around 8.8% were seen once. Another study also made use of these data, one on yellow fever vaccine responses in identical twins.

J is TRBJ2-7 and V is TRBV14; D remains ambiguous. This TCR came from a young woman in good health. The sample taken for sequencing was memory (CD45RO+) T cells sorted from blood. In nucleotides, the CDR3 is TGTGCCAGCCAACCTCCAGGAACCTACGAGCAGTACTTC. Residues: CASQPPGTYEQYF.